Below are 10 T cell receptor beta chains sequenced from a single sample in a study of T cells after posttransplantation cyclophosphamide. The data were produced by immunoSEQ multiplex PCR, yet TCRdb's version contains in-frame clones alone and is incomplete. Listed here are approximately 41,000 clones without any singletons, the top ten holding 2% to 2.5%. The sequencing input was PBMCs. All receptors derive from a man aged 45 to 65 in good health, CMV-negative, and a related stem cell transplant donor.

This clone has a count of ten or more. The chain joins TRBV6-1 to TRBJ2-7, with D perhaps TRBD2 (5 bases). V was cut by 3 bases and J by 3 bases, with 15 bases left in between. Germline CDR1 MNHNS, CDR2 SASEGT. This CDR3 spans 15 amino acids. The CDR3 bases are TGTGCCAGCAGTGAGGAGGCACTAGTGTTCTACGAGCAGTACTTC. Encoded protein: CASSEEALVFYEQYF.

This clone was detected a few times. A read error may account for a junction end that differs from germline. The CDR3 sequence: CAISGRGNTGAFF. In nucleotides, the CDR3 is TGTGCCATCAGTGGACGAGGGAACACTGGAGCTTTCTTT. V gene TRBV10-3 combines with J gene TRBJ1-1; no definite D call. Germline CDR1 ENHRY, CDR2 SYGVKD. CDR3 length: 13 amino acids.

This clone was seen many times. This chain uses TRBV6-1 with TRBJ1-5, with D unclear. Germline values: CDR1 MNHNS, CDR2 SASEGT. The length of the CDR3 is 13 residues. Trimming took off 2 bases at V and 6 bases at J, with 8 bases between the two ends. Here the CDR3 DNA reads TGTGCCAGCAGTGAAATTATCGGTCAGCCCCAGCATTTT. It yields the protein CASSEIIGQPQHF.

This clone was found many times. The V call is TRBV27, the J call TRBJ2-4; D is uncertain. CDR1 and CDR2 (germline): MNHEY, SMNVEV (reference sequence). Trimming removed 3 bases from V and 1 base from J, with 13 bases in between. The CDR3 runs to 16 residues. DNA of the CDR3: TGTGCCAGCAGTTTGGGCTCTGGTGAGGCCAAAAACATTCAGTACTTC. Protein sequence: CASSLGSGEAKNIQYF.

This clone was detected ten times or more. The rearrangement joins TRBV4-1 to TRBJ1-1; D gene unclear. The CDR3 consists of 13 residues. Trimming removed 4 bases at V and 5 bases at J, with 11 bases between. Germline CDR1 and CDR2: MGHRA and YSYEKL. CDR3 amino acids: CASSRETRTEAFF. CDR3 nucleotide sequence: TGCGCCAGCAGCCGCGAGACAAGAACTGAAGCTTTCTTT.

This clone showed up many times. The chain has TRBV2 and TRBJ2-1; perhaps TRBD2 as D (6 bases). The CDR3 has 15 residues. Trimming removed 1 base from V and 4 bases from J, with 11 bases in between. Germline V CDR1 and CDR2: SNHLY, FYNNEI. This CDR3 is CASSEGQGLYNEQFF. CDR3 coding DNA: TGTGCCAGCAGTGAAGGTCAGGGACTGTACAATGAGCAGTTCTTC.

The table lists this clone with many counts. This sequence joins TRBV19 and TRBJ2-5, with TRBD1 as a possible D gene (5 bases). The CDR3 totals 13 residues. V lost 2 bases to trimming and J lost 4 bases, with 8 bases between them. CDR1 and CDR2 (germline): LNHDA, SQIVND (reference sequence). CDR3 amino acids: CASSIMQGETQYF. CDR3 coding DNA: TGTGCCAGTAGTATAATGCAGGGAGAGACCCAGTACTTC.

The sample holds many counts of this clone. The J gene is TRBJ2-7, the V gene TRBV19; 7 bases fit TRBD2. V shed 3 bases, J shed 4 bases, and the junction held 9 bases outside the gene matches. The CDR3 covers 15 residues. CDR1 and CDR2 (germline): LNHDA, SQIVND (reference sequence). DNA of the CDR3: TGTGCCAGTAGTATTCAGGCGGGGGTCGGTTACGAGCAGTACTTC. It translates to CASSIQAGVGYEQYF.

This clone was counted ten times or more. CDR3 coding DNA: TGTGCCAGCAGCTTAGGGCATGCCACTGAAGCTTTCTTT. Its protein is CASSLGHATEAFF. The rearrangement uses TRBV7-9 and TRBJ1-1; D unclear. This CDR3 has 13 residues. V was clipped by 1 base and J by 4 bases, with 7 bases between them. Germline-derived CDR1 and CDR2 are SEHNR and FQNEAQ (reference sequence). Full variable domain (remainder filled in from reference TRBV7-9 and TRBJ1-1): DTGVSQNPRHKITKRGQNVTFRCDPISEHNRLYWYRQTLGQGPEFLTYFQNEAQLEKSRLLSDRFSAERPKGSFSTLEIQRTEQGDSAMYLCASSLGHATEAFFGQGTRLTVV.

The sample holds many counts of this clone. CDR3 DNA: TGCGCCAGCAGCATTGACACGGTTCGGAACACTGAAGCTTTCTTT. Protein sequence: CASSIDTVRNTEAFF. This chain uses TRBV4-3 with TRBJ1-1; D not certain. Trimming pared 5 bases from V and 1 base from J, leaving 14 bases between. Germline values: CDR1 LGHNA, CDR2 YSLEER. The CDR3 length is 15 residues.